These T cell receptor beta chains were read from a single sample in a study of early T cells in non-severe SARS-CoV-2 infection. TCRdb reprocessed the 5' RACE reads via MiXCR and lists one record per CDR3 protein. The table lists tens of thousands of distinct CDR3 sequences, about 14% of them singletons, with around 5.8% in the top ten. Sequencing was done on a sample of whole blood. These receptors all come from an adult who was a healthcare worker with PCR-confirmed SARS-CoV-2 infection or an uninfected control (not recorded which). CDR3s include the opening cysteine and the closing phenylalanine or tryptophan. A D gene is named only where the DNA matches it firmly. Clone size, where shown, is once, few, many, or a class for clones that have expanded.

>TRBV5-1|few|.|TRBJ1-2
CASSPEGDGSRGYTF
TGCGCCAGCAGCCCGGAGGGGGATGGATCTAGAGGCTACACCTTC
>TRBV7-9|few|TRBD1|TRBJ2-7
CASRPGQGADEQYF
TGTGCCAGCAGACCAGGACAGGGGGCGGACGAGCAGTACTTC
>TRBV7-9|few|.|TRBJ2-7
CASSLNAGASSYEQYF
TGTGCCAGCAGCTTAAATGCGGGGGCGAGCTCCTACGAGCAGTACTTC
>TRBV10-3|few|TRBD2|TRBJ2-1
CAISEPTSGGHNEQFF
TGTGCCATCAGTGAGCCCACTAGCGGGGGTCACAATGAGCAGTTCTTC
>TRBV3-1|.|.|TRBJ2-5
CASSQVQETQYF
TGTGCCAGCAGCCAAGTTCAAGAGACCCAGTACTTC
>TRBV28|.|TRBD1|TRBJ2-4
CASSLSRQGTNIQYF
TGTGCCAGCAGTTTATCCCGACAGGGGACTAACATTCAGTACTTC
>TRBV3-1|.|.|TRBJ2-7
CASSQDLGQGSSYEQYF
TGTGCCAGCAGCCAAGATCTGGGTCAGGGAAGTAGTTACGAGCAGTACTTC
>TRBV4-1|.|.|TRBJ2-1
CASSQEVEQFF
TGCGCCAGCAGCCAAGAGGTTGAGCAGTTCTTC
>TRBV5-6|few|TRBD2|TRBJ2-3
CASSSLAGGPWDTQYF
TGTGCCAGCAGCTCCCTAGCGGGGGGGCCATGGGATACGCAGTATTTT
>TRBV6-6|.|.|TRBJ2-1
CASRNLQLGSNEQFF
TGTGCCAGCAGAAACCTACAACTGGGGAGCAATGAGCAGTTCTTC